This TCR beta chain stems from a study of blood T cells in healthy people across ages. Study conclusions and caveats: Researchers judged that diversity estimates from one million T cells fell short of true values. Strong correlation was found linking TCR beta diversity to naive T cell percentage. In long-lived donors, naive CD4+ cell counts and diversity exceeded those of aged donors.

A remark on this clonotype: Its antigen is not identified.

Next came a second PCR, run for about 6 to 11 cycles, which used a sample-barcoded 5' primer along with a J-beta primer mix. TCRdb analysed the 5' RACE reads with MiXCR anew, one entry per CDR3 protein. The sample lists about a million distinct CDR3 sequences; approximately 38% were seen once. Each individual donor underwent a draw of about 9.1 milliliters of peripheral blood. The sequenced sample consisted of blood. This sequence was found in a man between 18 and 35 years old in good health.

The CDR3 protein is CSASPASGATDTQYF. CDR3 bases: TGCAGTGCTTCCCCGGCTAGCGGGGCCACAGATACGCAGTATTTT. The V gene is TRBV20-1, the J gene TRBJ2-3; 9 positions match TRBD2. Germline V lookup: CDR1 DFQATT, CDR2 SNEGSKA (reference sequence). V shed 5 bases, J shed 2 bases, and the junction held 8 bases outside the gene matches. The CDR3 is made up of 15 amino acids.